The 16 T cell receptor beta chains listed next were all sequenced from one sample in a study of cytomegalovirus exposure and HLA in healthy donors. The primer mix had 60 Vbeta and 13 Jbeta primers. Libraries were prepared by immunoSEQ multiplex PCR; TCRdb keeps only in-frame clonotypes and omits some of them. The sample yields over 150,000 clones, 60% to 80% seen once. The material sequenced was PBMCs. The source of these receptors is a man aged 30 to 39 in good health and CMV-seropositive.

The chain uses TRBV19 and TRBJ2-5; 8 nucleotides align to TRBD1. The J segment lost 3 bases and the V segment lost 5 bases, leaving 11 bases of the junction unmatched. This CDR3 is 16 amino acids long. Germline CDR1 and CDR2: LNHDA and SQIVND (reference sequence). This CDR3 is CASSREPQGAKETQYF. CDR3 DNA: TGTGCCAGTAGTCGAGAACCTCAGGGGGCCAAAGAGACCCAGTACTTC.

The chain is built from TRBV7-9 and TRBJ2-5; 11 positions match TRBD1. Germline V gene lookup returns CDR1 SEHNR and CDR2 FQNEAQ (reference sequence). V shed 0 bases and J 5 bases; nucleotides not matched to a gene: 2. The CDR3 has 15 residues. The CDR3: CASSLAGQGVETQYF. In DNA, the CDR3 is TGTGCCAGCAGCTTAGCGGGACAGGGGGTGGAGACCCAGTACTTC.

This rearrangement joins TRBV28 to TRBJ1-1; 9 bases are shared with TRBD1. Unmatched junction bases numbered 2, after V lost 6 bases and J lost 0 bases. Germline-derived CDR1 and CDR2 are MDHEN and SYDVKM. The CDR3 is made up of 14 amino acids. The CDR3 coding sequence is TGTGCCAGCAGGACAGGGGGTTTGAACACTGAAGCTTTCTTT. It yields the protein CASRTGGLNTEAFF. Full variable domain (remainder filled in from reference TRBV28 and TRBJ1-1): DVKVTQSSRYLVKRTGEKVFLECVQDMDHENMFWYRQDPGLGLRLIYFSYDVKMKEKGDIPEGYSVSREKKERFSLILESASTNQTSMYLCASRTGGLNTEAFFGQGTRLTVV.

The rearrangement uses TRBV13 and TRBJ2-6, with D perhaps TRBD1 (6 bases). From germline, CDR1 is PRHDT and CDR2 FYEKMQ (reference sequence). V dropped 2 bases and J dropped 2 bases, with 7 bases sitting between them. This CDR3 is 15 amino acids long. CDR3 sequence: CASSLQGPGANVLTF. In DNA, the CDR3 is TGTGCCAGCAGCTTACAGGGGCCTGGGGCCAACGTCCTGACTTTC.

The CDR3 coding sequence is TGTGCCAGCAGTTACCTAGGGGGAAAAGGGACCCAGTACTTC. It yields the protein CASSYLGGKGTQYF. The rearrangement uses TRBV6-5 and TRBJ2-5; tentatively, D is TRBD1 (6 bases). CDR3 size: 14 residues. Trimming stripped 2 bases from V and 7 bases from J, with 14 bases between. The germline CDR1 and CDR2 sequences are MNHEY and SVGAGI.

The chain carries TRBV9 and TRBJ2-7; 7 bases fit TRBD1. From germline, CDR1 is SGDLS and CDR2 YYNGEE. There are 15 residues in the CDR3. V shed 0 bases and J 6 bases; nucleotides not matched to a gene: 9. CDR3 DNA sequence: TGTGCCAGCAGCGTAGAGGGACAGCCCGGGGTCGAGCAGTACTTC. Translation gives CASSVEGQPGVEQYF. Together with reference TRBV9 and TRBJ2-7, the CDR3 gives the full variable domain: DSGVTQTPKHLITATGQRVTLRCSPRSGDLSVYWYQQSLDQGLQFLIQYYNGEERAKGNILERFSAQQFPDLHSELNLSSLELGDSALYFCASSVEGQPGVEQYFGPGTRLTVT.

This clone was observed a handful of times. The J gene is TRBJ1-6, the V gene TRBV7-3, with D possibly TRBD1 on 5 matching bases. This CDR3 spans 15 amino acids. Germline values: CDR1 SGHTA, CDR2 FQGTGA. Trimming shortened V by 2 bases and J by 3 bases, and 8 bases separated the two germline ends. The CDR3 bases are TGTGCCAGCAGCTTAGGAGGGGACTATAATTCACCCCTCCACTTT. Protein sequence: CASSLGGDYNSPLHF.

The chain couples TRBV25-1 to TRBJ2-7; D may be TRBD2 (5 bases). CDR3 length: 13 amino acids. Trimming removed 1 base from V and 11 bases from J, with 15 bases in between. From germline, CDR1 is MGHDK and CDR2 SYGVNS. The CDR3 reads CASSEFFRGREYF. CDR3 bases: TGTGCCAGCAGTGAATTCTTTCGGGGTAGAGAGTACTTC.

The genes are TRBV7-9 and TRBJ2-1, with 11 bases fitting TRBD2. J lost 6 bases, V lost 3 bases, and 4 bases had no gene match. The germline CDR1 and CDR2 sequences are SEHNR and FQNEAQ (reference sequence). The CDR3 loop spans 15 amino acids. The CDR3 coding sequence is TGTGCCAGCAGCTTGCAACTAGCGGGGGCCAATGAGCAGTTCTTC. It encodes CASSLQLAGANEQFF.

The chain is built from TRBV7-9 and TRBJ1-5; D might be TRBD1 (6 bases). The length of the CDR3 is 16 residues. Between the trimmed V and J ends, which lost 1 base and 0 bases, there was a span of 10 bases. Looked up from germline, CDR1 is SEHNR and CDR2 is FQNEAQ (reference sequence). CDR3 loop: CASSLDRDISNQPQHF. The DNA of the CDR3 is TGTGCCAGCAGCTTAGACCGGGACATTAGCAATCAGCCCCAGCATTTT.

This rearrangement joins TRBV11-2 to TRBJ2-1; 7 nucleotides match TRBD1. The V segment lost 2 bases and the J segment 4 bases; nucleotides outside the gene matches: 8. The length of the CDR3 is 16 residues. Germline V gene sequence: CDR1 SGHAT, CDR2 FQNNGV. In nucleotides, the CDR3 is TGTGCCAGCAGCTTATTGAGGGGGCGAAGGTACAATGAGCAGTTCTTC. It yields the protein CASSLLRGRRYNEQFF.

The chain is built from TRBV19 and TRBJ2-7; TRBD1 matches 9 bases. This CDR3 spans 13 amino acids. The trim removed 7 bases at V and 6 bases at J, leaving 7 bases unmatched. Germline V CDR1 and CDR2: LNHDA, SQIVND (reference sequence). The CDR3 reads CASISGTGLEQYF. The DNA of the CDR3 is TGTGCCAGTATCTCCGGGACAGGGCTCGAGCAGTACTTC.

V and J are TRBV5-4 and TRBJ1-3, with D tentatively TRBD1 (6 bases). The CDR3 runs to 15 residues. The V end lost 0 bases, the J end lost 0 bases, and 7 bases lay between the germline ends. Per the germline V gene, CDR1 is SGHNT and CDR2 is YYREEE (reference sequence). CDR3 residues: CASSLGGLSGNTIYF. DNA for the CDR3: TGTGCCAGCAGCTTGGGGGGGCTCTCTGGAAACACCATATATTTT.

The chain links TRBV4-2 to TRBJ1-1; D ambiguous. The CDR3 covers 13 residues. Trimming took 1 base from V and 3 from J, leaving 6 bases between them. Germline V gene sequence: CDR1 LGHNA, CDR2 YNFKEQ. The CDR3 protein is CASSQGEDTEAFF. The CDR3 DNA sequence: TGTGCCAGCAGCCAAGGGGAGGACACTGAAGCTTTCTTT.

The rearrangement links TRBV19 to TRBJ1-1; the D gene is possibly TRBD1 (6 bases). This CDR3 spans 14 amino acids. Trimming stripped 9 bases from V and 3 bases from J, with 17 bases between. Germline CDR1 LNHDA, CDR2 SQIVND (reference sequence). As DNA, the CDR3 is TGTGCCAGCGACGCCGGACAGAAATACACTGAAGCTTTCTTT. Translated: CASDAGQKYTEAFF.

The rearrangement joins TRBV5-4 to TRBJ2-1; 7 positions match TRBD2. The ends lost 5 bases at V and 2 bases at J; junction bases unmatched: 19. This CDR3 contains 19 residues. Germline CDR1 SGHNT, CDR2 YYREEE (reference sequence). The CDR3 spells CASRLLGSGGSGAYNEQFF. CDR3 DNA: TGTGCCAGCAGACTGCTTGGGTCGGGGGGTTCGGGGGCCTACAATGAGCAGTTCTTC.